By frequency, the clone carrying this T cell receptor beta chain registers medium-sized. Its matching antigen is unknown. The sample belongs to a study of CXCR3-negative and CXCR3-positive naive CD8 T cells. The study's findings and limits: TRBV-TRBJ usage matched between naive CXCR3-negative and CXCR3-positive cells but not between memory cells. For the naive subsets, surface CD5 was similar, and TCR strength was inferred from TRB CDR3 properties. Diversity was high in both naive subsets and much lower in memory cells.

In germline, CDR1 is SGHDN, CDR2 FVKESK. This CDR3 comprises 15 residues. The authors prepared UMI-labeled TRB cDNA libraries by 5' RACE. TCRdb re-called the 5' RACE reads and catalogs CDR3 proteins one per entry, DNA excluded. The record lists 6,500 to 8,000 distinct CDR3 sequences, of which the ten most abundant hold 1.1%. Source material: naive CXCR3- CD8+ T cells from blood. Subset: CD45RO-CCR7+CD27+CD95- naive CD8+ T cells lacking CXCR3 (TNR3-). This clonotype originated in a human donor in good health. Some clones in this sample may be carry-over from other donors' samples. V gene TRBV14 combines with J gene TRBJ2-5; as DNA is missing, the TRBD1 call by TCRdb cannot be tested. CDR3 region: CASSESPGGQETQYF.